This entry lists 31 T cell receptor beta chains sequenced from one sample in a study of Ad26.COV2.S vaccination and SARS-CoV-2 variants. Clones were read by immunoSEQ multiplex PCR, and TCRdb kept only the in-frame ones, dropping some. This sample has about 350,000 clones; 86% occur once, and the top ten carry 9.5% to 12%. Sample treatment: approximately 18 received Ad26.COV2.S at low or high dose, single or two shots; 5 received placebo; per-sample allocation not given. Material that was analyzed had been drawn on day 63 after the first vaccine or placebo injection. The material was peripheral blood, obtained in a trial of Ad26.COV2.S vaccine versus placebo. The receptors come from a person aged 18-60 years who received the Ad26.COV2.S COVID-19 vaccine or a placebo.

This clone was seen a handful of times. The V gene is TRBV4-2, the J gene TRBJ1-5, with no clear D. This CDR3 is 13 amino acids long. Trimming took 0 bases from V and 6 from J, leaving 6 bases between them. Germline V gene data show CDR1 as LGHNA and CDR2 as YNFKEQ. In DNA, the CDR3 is TGTGCCAGCAGCCAAGAATACCGTCAGCCCCAGCATTTT. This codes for CASSQEYRQPQHF.

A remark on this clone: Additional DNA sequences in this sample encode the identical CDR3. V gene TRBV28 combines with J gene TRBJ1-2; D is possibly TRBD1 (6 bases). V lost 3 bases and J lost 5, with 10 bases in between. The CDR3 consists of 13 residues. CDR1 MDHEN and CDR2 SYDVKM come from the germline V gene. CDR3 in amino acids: CASSFGQGYGYTF. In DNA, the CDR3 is TGTGCCAGCAGTTTTGGGCAGGGGTATGGCTACACCTTC.

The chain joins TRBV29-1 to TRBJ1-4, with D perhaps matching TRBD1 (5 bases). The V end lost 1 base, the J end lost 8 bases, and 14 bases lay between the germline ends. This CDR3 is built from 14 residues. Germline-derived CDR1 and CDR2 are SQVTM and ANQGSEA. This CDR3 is CSVEAGQGGEKLFF. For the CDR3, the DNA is TGCAGCGTTGAAGCGGGGCAGGGTGGCGAAAAACTGTTTTTT.

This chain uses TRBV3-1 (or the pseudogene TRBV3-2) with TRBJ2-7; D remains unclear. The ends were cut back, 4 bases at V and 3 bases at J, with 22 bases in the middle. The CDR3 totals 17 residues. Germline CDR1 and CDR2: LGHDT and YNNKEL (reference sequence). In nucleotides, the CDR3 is TGTGCCAGCAGCCCCCCGCTGATCCCTCCTGGTAACTACGAGCAGTACTTC. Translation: CASSPPLIPPGNYEQYF.

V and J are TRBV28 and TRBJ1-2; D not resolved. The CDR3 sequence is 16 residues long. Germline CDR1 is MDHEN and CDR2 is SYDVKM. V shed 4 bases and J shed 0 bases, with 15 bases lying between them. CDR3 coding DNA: TGTGCCAGCAGTTGGAATCCAGTTTCTGCTAACTATGGCTACACCTTC. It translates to CASSWNPVSANYGYTF.

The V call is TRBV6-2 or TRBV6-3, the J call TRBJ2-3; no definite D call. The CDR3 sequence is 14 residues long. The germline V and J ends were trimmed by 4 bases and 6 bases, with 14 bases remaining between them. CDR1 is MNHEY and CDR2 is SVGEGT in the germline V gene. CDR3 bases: TGTGCCAGCAGTTTCGGTAGTCTCGAGGATACGCAGTATTTT. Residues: CASSFGSLEDTQYF.

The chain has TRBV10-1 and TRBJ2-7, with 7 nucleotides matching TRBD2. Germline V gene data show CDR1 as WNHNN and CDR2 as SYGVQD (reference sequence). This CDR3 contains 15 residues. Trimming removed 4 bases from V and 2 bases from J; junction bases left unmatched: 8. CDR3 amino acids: CASSVSGGSPYEQYF. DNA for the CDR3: TGCGCCAGCAGTGTCTCGGGGGGTTCCCCCTACGAGCAGTACTTC.

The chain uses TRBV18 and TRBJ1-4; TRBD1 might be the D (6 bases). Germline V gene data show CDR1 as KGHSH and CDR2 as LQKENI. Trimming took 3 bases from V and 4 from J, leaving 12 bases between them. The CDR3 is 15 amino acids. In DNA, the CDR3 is TGTGCCAGCTCACCGACAGGAACCTATAATGAAAAACTGTTTTTT. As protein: CASSPTGTYNEKLFF.

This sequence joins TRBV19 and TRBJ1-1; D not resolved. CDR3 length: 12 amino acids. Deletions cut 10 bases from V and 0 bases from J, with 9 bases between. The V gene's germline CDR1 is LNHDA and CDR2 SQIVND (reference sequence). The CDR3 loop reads CATGWLNTEAFF. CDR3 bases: TGTGCCACTGGATGGCTGAACACTGAAGCTTTCTTT.

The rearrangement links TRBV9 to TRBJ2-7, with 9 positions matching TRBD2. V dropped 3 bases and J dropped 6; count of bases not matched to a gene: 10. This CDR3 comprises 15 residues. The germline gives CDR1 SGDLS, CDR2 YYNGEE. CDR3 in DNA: TGTGCCAGCAGCGGCCCGGGACTAGCCTTAGCCGAGCAGTACTTC. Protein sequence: CASSGPGLALAEQYF.

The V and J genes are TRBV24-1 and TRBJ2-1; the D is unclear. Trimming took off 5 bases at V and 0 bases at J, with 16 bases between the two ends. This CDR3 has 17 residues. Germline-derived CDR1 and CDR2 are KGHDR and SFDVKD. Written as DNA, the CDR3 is TGTGCCACCAGTGCTGTCACTACCACGAGCTCCTACAATGAGCAGTTCTTC. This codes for CATSAVTTTSSYNEQFF.

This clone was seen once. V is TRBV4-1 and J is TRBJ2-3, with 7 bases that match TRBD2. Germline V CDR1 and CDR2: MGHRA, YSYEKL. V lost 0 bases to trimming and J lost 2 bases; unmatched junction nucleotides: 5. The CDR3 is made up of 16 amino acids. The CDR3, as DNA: TGCGCCAGCAGCCAAGACCCTAGCGGCCCCACAGATACGCAGTATTTT. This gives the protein CASSQDPSGPTDTQYF.

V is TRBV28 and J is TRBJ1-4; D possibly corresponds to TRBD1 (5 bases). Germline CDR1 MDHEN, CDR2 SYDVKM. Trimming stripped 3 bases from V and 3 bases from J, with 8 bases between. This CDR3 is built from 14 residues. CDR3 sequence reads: CASSFQGPNEKLFF. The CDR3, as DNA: TGTGCCAGCAGTTTCCAGGGACCTAATGAAAAACTGTTTTTT.

CDR3 loop: CASSSDQGLKNIQYF. CDR3 in DNA: TGTGCCAGCAGCTCGGACCAGGGACTTAAAAACATTCAGTACTTC. The chain has TRBV5-6 and TRBJ2-4; D perhaps matches TRBD2 (6 bases). Trimming stripped 3 bases from V and 4 bases from J, with 14 bases between. Germline-derived CDR1 and CDR2 are SGHDT and YYEEEE. CDR3 length: 15 amino acids.

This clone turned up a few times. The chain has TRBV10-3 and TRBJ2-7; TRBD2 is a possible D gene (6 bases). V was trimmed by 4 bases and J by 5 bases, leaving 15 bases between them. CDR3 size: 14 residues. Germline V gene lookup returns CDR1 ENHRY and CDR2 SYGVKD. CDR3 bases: TGTGCCATCAGTGGAACCGGGACTGTAGACGAGCAGTACTTC. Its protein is CAISGTGTVDEQYF.

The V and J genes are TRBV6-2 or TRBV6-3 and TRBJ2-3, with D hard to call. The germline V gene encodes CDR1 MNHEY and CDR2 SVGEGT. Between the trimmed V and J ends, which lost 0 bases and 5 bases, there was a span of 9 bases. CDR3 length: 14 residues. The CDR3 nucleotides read TGTGCCAGCAGTTACTCGACGGTTGTAGATACGCAGTATTTT. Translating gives CASSYSTVVDTQYF.

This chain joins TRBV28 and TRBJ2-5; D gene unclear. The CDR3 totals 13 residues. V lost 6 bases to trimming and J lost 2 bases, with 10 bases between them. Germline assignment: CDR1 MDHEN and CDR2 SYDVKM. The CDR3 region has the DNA TGTGCCAGCAGCAGGTACTTTCAAGAGACCCAGTACTTC. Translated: CASSRYFQETQYF.

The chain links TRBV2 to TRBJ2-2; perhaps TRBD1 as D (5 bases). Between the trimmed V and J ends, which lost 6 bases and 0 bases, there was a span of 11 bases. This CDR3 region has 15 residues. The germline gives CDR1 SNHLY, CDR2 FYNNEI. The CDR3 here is CASSPTASNTGELFF. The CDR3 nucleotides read TGTGCCAGCAGCCCGACAGCTTCGAACACCGGGGAGCTGTTTTTT.

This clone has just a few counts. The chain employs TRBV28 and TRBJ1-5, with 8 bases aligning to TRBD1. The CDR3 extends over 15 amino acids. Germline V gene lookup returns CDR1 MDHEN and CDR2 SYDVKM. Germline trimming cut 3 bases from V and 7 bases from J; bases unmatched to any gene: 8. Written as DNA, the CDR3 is TGTGCCAGCAGTTTTTTAGACAGGGGCTGGCAGCCCCAGCATTTT. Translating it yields CASSFLDRGWQPQHF.

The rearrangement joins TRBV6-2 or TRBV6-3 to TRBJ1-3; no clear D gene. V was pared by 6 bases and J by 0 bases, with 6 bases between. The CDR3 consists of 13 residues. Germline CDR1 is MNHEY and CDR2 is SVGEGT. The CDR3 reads CASSGASGNTIYF. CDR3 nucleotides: TGTGCCAGCAGCGGAGCCTCTGGAAACACCATATATTTT.

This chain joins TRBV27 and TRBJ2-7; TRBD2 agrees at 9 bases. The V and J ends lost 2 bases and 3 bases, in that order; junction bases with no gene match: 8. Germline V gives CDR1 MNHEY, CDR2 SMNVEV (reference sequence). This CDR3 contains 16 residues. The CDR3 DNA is TGTGCCAGCAGTTTAGAGGGCCGACTAGCGGTCTACGAGCAGTACTTC. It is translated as CASSLEGRLAVYEQYF.

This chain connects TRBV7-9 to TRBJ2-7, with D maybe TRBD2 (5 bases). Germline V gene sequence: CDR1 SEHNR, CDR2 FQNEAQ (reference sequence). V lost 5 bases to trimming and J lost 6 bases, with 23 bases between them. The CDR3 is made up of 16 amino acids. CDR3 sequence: CASSPRSGNGLSEQYF. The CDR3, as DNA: TGTGCCAGCAGCCCAAGGTCGGGAAATGGGTTATCCGAGCAGTACTTC.

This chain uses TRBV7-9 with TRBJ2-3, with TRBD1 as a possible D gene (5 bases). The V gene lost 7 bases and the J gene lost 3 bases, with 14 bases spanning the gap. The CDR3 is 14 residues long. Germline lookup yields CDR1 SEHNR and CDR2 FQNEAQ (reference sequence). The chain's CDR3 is CASNEGVGTDTQYF. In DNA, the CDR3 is TGTGCCAGCAACGAAGGGGTGGGGACAGATACGCAGTATTTT.

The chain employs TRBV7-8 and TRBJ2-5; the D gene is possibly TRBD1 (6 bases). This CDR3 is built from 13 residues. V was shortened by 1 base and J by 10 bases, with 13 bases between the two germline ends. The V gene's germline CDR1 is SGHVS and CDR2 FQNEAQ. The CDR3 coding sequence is TGTGCCAGCAGCTTAGGGACAGCTGGGGTCCAGTACTTC. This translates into CASSLGTAGVQYF.

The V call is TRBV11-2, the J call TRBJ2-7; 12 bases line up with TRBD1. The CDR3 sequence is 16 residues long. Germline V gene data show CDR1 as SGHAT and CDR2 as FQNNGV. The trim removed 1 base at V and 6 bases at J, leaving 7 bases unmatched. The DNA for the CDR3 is TGTGCCAGCAGCTTAGCTCTCGGGGACAGGGGGCGCGAGCAGTACTTC. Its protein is CASSLALGDRGREQYF.

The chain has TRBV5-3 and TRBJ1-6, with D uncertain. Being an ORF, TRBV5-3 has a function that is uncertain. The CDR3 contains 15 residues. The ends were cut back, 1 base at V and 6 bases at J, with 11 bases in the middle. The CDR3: CARSLIGPCNSPLHF. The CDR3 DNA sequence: TGTGCCAGAAGCTTGATTGGTCCGTGTAATTCACCCCTCCACTTT.

The CDR3 DNA is TGTGCCAGCAGCCCAGCGGGAGGGGCTAATGAGCAGTTCTTC. Translation gives CASSPAGGANEQFF. The V gene is TRBV28, the J gene TRBJ2-1; 10 nucleotides align to TRBD2. V shed 6 bases and J 7 bases; nucleotides not matched to a gene: 6. There are 14 residues in the CDR3. Per germline, CDR1 MDHEN and CDR2 SYDVKM. Variable domain in full (rest from reference TRBV28 and TRBJ2-1): DVKVTQSSRYLVKRTGEKVFLECVQDMDHENMFWYRQDPGLGLRLIYFSYDVKMKEKGDIPEGYSVSREKKERFSLILESASTNQTSMYLCASSPAGGANEQFFGPGTRLTVL.

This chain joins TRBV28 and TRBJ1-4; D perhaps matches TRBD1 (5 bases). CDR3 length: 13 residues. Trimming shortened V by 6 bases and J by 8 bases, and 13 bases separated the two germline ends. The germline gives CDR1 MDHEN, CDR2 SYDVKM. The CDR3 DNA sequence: TGTGCCAGCAGGTCTAGGGGAAGGGAAAAACTGTTTTTT. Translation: CASRSRGREKLFF.

In DNA, the CDR3 is TGTGCCAGCAGCTTAGTGTACAGCGGGGGAGGCGAGACCCAGTACTTC. It encodes CASSLVYSGGGETQYF. The chain recombines TRBV7-2 with TRBJ2-5; 8 nucleotides align to TRBD2. The CDR3 loop spans 16 amino acids. The trim removed 1 base at V and 5 bases at J, leaving 9 bases unmatched. Germline CDR1 SGHTA, CDR2 FQGNSA.

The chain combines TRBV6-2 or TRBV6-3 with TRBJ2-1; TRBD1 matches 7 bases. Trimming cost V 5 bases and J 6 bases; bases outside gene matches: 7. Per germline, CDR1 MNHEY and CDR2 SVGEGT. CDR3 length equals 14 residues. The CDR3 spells CASSQPGQFNEQFF. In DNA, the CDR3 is TGTGCCAGCAGTCAGCCGGGACAGTTCAATGAGCAGTTCTTC.

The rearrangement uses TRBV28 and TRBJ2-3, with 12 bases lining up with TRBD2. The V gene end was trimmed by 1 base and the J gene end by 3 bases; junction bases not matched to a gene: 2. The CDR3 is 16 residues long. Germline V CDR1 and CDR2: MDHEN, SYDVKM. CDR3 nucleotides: TGTGCCAGCAGTTTATCTCTAGCGGGGGGGACAGATACGCAGTATTTT. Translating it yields CASSLSLAGGTDTQYF.